This section outlines one T cell receptor (beta chain) sequence together with its context. The antigen is undetermined. This entry comes from a study of T cells after yellow fever vaccination. The 5'RACE template-switching step produced TCR cDNA and added a universal primer site and UMIs. MiXCR was run by TCRdb on the 5' RACE reads, yielding one entry per CDR3 protein. Among about 300,000 distinct CDR3 sequences listed, around 7% were seen once. The CDR3 is 15 amino acids. V shed 4 bases and J 3 bases; nucleotides not matched to a gene: 6. Germline V gene sequence: CDR1 SSHAT, CDR2 FNYEAQ (reference sequence). The study's findings and limits: Contamination of FACS-sorted repertoires by abundant clonotypes from the bulk population could occur. Peaking on day 5 versus 15, the secondary response was faster but weaker.

This TCR derives from a man aged 18 to 35 who received the YFV17D yellow fever vaccine. The J gene is TRBJ1-5, the V gene TRBV7-7, with TRBD1 matching over 7 bases. The sequencing here drew on PBMCs, taken around 45 days after the first yellow fever vaccination. The CDR3 loop reads CASSSTGLYNQPQHF. The CDR3 coding sequence is TGTGCCAGCAGCTCGACAGGGCTGTACAATCAGCCCCAGCATTTT. The whole variable domain, filled in from reference TRBV7-7 and TRBJ1-5, reads GAGVSQSPRYKVTKRGQDVTLRCDPISSHATLYWYQQALGQGPEFLTYFNYEAQPDKSGLPSDRFSAERPEGSISTLTIQRTEQRDSAMYRCASSSTGLYNQPQHFGDGTRLSIL.